These 19 T cell receptor beta chains were sequenced from one sample in a study of blood T cells in healthy people across ages. Together with a sample-barcoded 5' primer, a J-beta primer mix was included in a second PCR lasting about 7 to 12 cycles. TCRdb passed the 5' RACE reads through MiXCR, listing each CDR3 protein once. The sample holds 800,000 to 950,000 distinct CDR3 sequences, under 40% seen once. The sequenced sample was blood. These receptors originate from a man aged 18 to 35 in good health.

Concerning this clonotype itself: A much larger clonotype is one base distant, so this may be a read error. The chain is built from TRBV10-3 and TRBJ2-5; D is unresolved. The germline gives CDR1 ENHRY, CDR2 SYGVKD. With 3 bases removed from V and 2 bases from J, the gap between germline ends came to 10 bases. CDR3 length: 14 residues. The CDR3 DNA is TGTGCCATCAGTGACGACTCCCCTCAAGAGACCCAGTACTTC. Translation: CAISDDSPQETQYF.

This clonotype was observed many times. The rearrangement joins TRBV10-3 to TRBJ2-7; the D is unclear. CDR3 length equals 11 residues. Germline lookup yields CDR1 ENHRY and CDR2 SYGVKD. V was cut by 3 bases and J by 3 bases, with 3 bases left in between. The CDR3 region is CAISDGYEQYF. In nucleotides, the CDR3 is TGTGCCATCAGTGACGGCTACGAGCAGTACTTC.

On this clonotype: A junction end diverges from the germline sequence, so it may reflect a read error. The gene calls are TRBV5-1 and TRBJ1-2, with 12 bases matching TRBD1. The CDR3 covers 16 residues. CDR1 and CDR2 from the germline V gene are SGHRS and YFSETQ. CDR3 in DNA: TGCACCAGCAGCTTGGTCGGGACAGGGGGCGATAATGGCTACACCTTC. This sequence encodes CTSSLVGTGGDNGYTF.

This chain joins TRBV15 and TRBJ2-3; 9 bases agree with TRBD1. This CDR3 comprises 14 residues. V lost 4 bases and J lost 4; bases outside the gene matches: 3. Germline loops: CDR1 LNHNV, CDR2 YYDKDF (reference sequence). The CDR3 DNA follows: TGTGCCACCAGCACGGGACAGGGCTCAGATACGCAGTATTTT. It is translated as CATSTGQGSDTQYF.

The genes are TRBV2 and TRBJ2-3; the D gene is possibly TRBD2 (6 bases). The germline V gene encodes CDR1 SNHLY and CDR2 FYNNEI. V dropped 4 bases and J dropped 4 bases, with 15 bases sitting between them. The CDR3 totals 15 residues. The CDR3 DNA reads as TGTGCCAGCAGTGCGGGGTACGGCGGGGCAGATACGCAGTATTTT. Protein: CASSAGYGGADTQYF.

V is TRBV29-1 and J is TRBJ1-2; tentative D call: TRBD1 (6 bases). Per germline, CDR1 SQVTM and CDR2 ANQGSEA. CDR3 length: 14 amino acids. Deletions cut 7 bases from V and 5 bases from J, with 20 bases between. The CDR3 sequence is CSADAGWGRYGYTF. In DNA, the CDR3 is TGCAGCGCAGATGCGGGGTGGGGGCGTTATGGCTACACCTTC.

The chain combines TRBV20-1 with TRBJ2-5; perhaps TRBD2 as D (6 bases). The CDR3 runs 13 residues. CDR1 and CDR2 (germline): DFQATT, SNEGSKA (reference sequence). V lost 3 bases and J lost 11, with 19 bases in between. The CDR3 here is CSARGLTSNEQYF. In DNA, the CDR3 is TGCAGTGCTAGGGGACTCACCTCCAATGAGCAGTACTTC.

In the case of this clonotype: One junction end does not reproduce the germline sequence, and a read error may be involved. The chain recombines TRBV6-5 with TRBJ2-7, with D perhaps TRBD2 (5 bases). CDR3 length: 12 amino acids. Germline CDR1 MNHEY, CDR2 SVGAGI. The CDR3 sequence is CVSGRVPYEQYF. CDR3 in DNA: TGTGTCAGCGGTAGGGTGCCCTACGAGCAGTACTTC.

This rearrangement joins TRBV7-9 to TRBJ2-5; D may be TRBD1 (5 bases). The J call is uncertain, as TRBJ2-7 better fits the DNA end. The germline V gene has CDR1 SEHNR and CDR2 FQNEAQ (reference sequence). The CDR3 consists of 15 residues. The chain's CDR3 is CASSFGAVSLDEQYF. CDR3 coding DNA: TGTGCCAGCAGCTTTGGGGCAGTAAGTCTCGACGAGCAGTACTTC.

This chain links TRBV20-1 with TRBJ2-2; possible D gene TRBD2, 6 bases. The germline CDR1 and CDR2 sequences are DFQATT and SNEGSKA (reference sequence). The CDR3 covers 17 residues. The V gene lost 4 bases and the J gene lost 0 bases, with 18 bases spanning the gap. The CDR3 loop reads CSAKNPKGDSNTGELFF. In DNA, the CDR3 is TGCAGTGCTAAAAACCCGAAAGGGGACTCGAACACCGGGGAGCTGTTTTTT.

This clonotype was observed many times. The chain recombines TRBV20-1 with TRBJ2-3, with D unclear. Germline lookup yields CDR1 DFQATT and CDR2 SNEGSKA (reference sequence). V lost 0 bases and J 8 bases, leaving 9 bases between the germline ends. This CDR3 has 12 amino acids. In DNA, the CDR3 is TGCAGTGCTAGAGATTTTGTGGGTACGCAGTATTTT. This encodes CSARDFVGTQYF.

This clonotype was counted ten times or more. The chain uses TRBV3-1 and TRBJ2-1; a weak D match, TRBD2 (6 bases). This CDR3 spans 16 amino acids. V shed 4 bases and J shed 6 bases, with 19 bases lying between them. Germline CDR1 reads LGHDT; CDR2 reads YNNKEL (reference sequence). The CDR3 protein is CASSLQTGTHTNEQFF. CDR3 bases: TGTGCCAGCAGCCTACAAACCGGGACTCACACCAATGAGCAGTTCTTC.

This clonotype was seen many times. The chain links TRBV13 to TRBJ2-7, with TRBD1 matching 9 bases. The CDR3 runs 15 residues. The V gene end was trimmed by 3 bases and the J gene end by 6 bases; junction bases not matched to a gene: 9. In germline, CDR1 is PRHDT, CDR2 FYEKMQ (reference sequence). The CDR3: CASSLTGTGFSEQYF. CDR3 bases: TGTGCCAGCAGCTTGACCGGGACAGGGTTTTCCGAGCAGTACTTC.

The chain employs TRBV5-6 and TRBJ1-5, with 10 bases lining up with TRBD1. The CDR3 runs 15 residues. Trimming at V came to 3 bases and at J to 6 bases, leaving 6 bases not matched to a gene. Germline V gives CDR1 SGHDT, CDR2 YYEEEE. The CDR3 region has the DNA TGTGCCAGCAGCTCATCGGGACAGGGGATTCAGCCCCAGCATTTT. It translates to CASSSSGQGIQPQHF.

This clonotype has just a few counts. J is TRBJ1-3 and V is TRBV4-1; D is ambiguous. Germline values: CDR1 MGHRA, CDR2 YSYEKL. V was cut by 1 base and J by 8 bases, with 15 bases left in between. The CDR3 has 15 amino acids. CDR3 amino acids: CASSQGTWGGDTIYF. In nucleotides, the CDR3 is TGCGCCAGCAGCCAAGGGACGTGGGGAGGTGACACCATATATTTT.

This chain uses TRBV20-1 with TRBJ2-3; 12 bases are a match to TRBD1. Germline assignment: CDR1 DFQATT and CDR2 SNEGSKA (reference sequence). CDR3 length: 17 residues. The V gene end was trimmed by 6 bases and the J gene end by 1 base; junction bases not matched to a gene: 11. The CDR3 DNA is TGCAGTGCCCCGGGACAGGGGGCGGGGGTGGGCACAGATACGCAGTATTTT. Translation gives CSAPGQGAGVGTDTQYF.

This clonotype was counted between two and nine times. V usage is TRBV12-3 or TRBV12-4 and J usage is TRBJ2-1, with 9 nucleotides matching TRBD2. This CDR3 is built from 17 residues. After removal of 6 bases from V and 7 bases from J, the junction contained 16 bases not matched to a gene. The CDR3 region is CASSPLRLAGSLNEQFF. The CDR3 DNA follows: TGTGCCAGCAGCCCCCTTAGGCTAGCGGGGAGTTTAAATGAGCAGTTCTTC.

This clonotype has ten or more counts. This chain joins TRBV15 and TRBJ1-2; weak D call: TRBD1 (5 bases). V was trimmed by 0 bases and J by 8 bases, leaving 16 bases between them. Germline V gene lookup returns CDR1 LNHNV and CDR2 YYDKDF (reference sequence). The CDR3 has 15 amino acids. The CDR3 reads CATSRDVRGALGYTF. For the CDR3, the DNA is TGTGCCACCAGCAGAGATGTACGAGGGGCTCTCGGCTACACCTTC. Based on the CDR3 plus reference TRBV15 and TRBJ1-2, the full variable domain is DAMVIQNPRYQVTQFGKPVTLSCSQTLNHNVMYWYQQKSSQAPKLLFHYYDKDFNNEADTPDNFQSRRPNTSFCFLDIRSPGLGDTAMYLCATSRDVRGALGYTFGSGTRLTVV.

The V call is TRBV12-3 or TRBV12-4, the J call TRBJ2-7; D gene uncertain. V was shortened by 6 bases and J by 4 bases, with 10 bases between the two germline ends. The CDR3 is made up of 12 amino acids. The chain's CDR3 is CASSRSPYEQYF. As DNA, the CDR3 is TGTGCCAGCAGCCGTTCGCCGTACGAGCAGTACTTC.